This T cell receptor (beta chain) emerged from a study of shared clonotypes between healthy human individuals. At the level of the study: In total, the donors were two women and a few men aged 18 to 49. Every donor yielded three CD4 naive, three CD4 memory, two CD8 naive and one CD8 memory plate.

Deep-level running was used for the assay. In the study's own analysis: As immunoSEQ supplied junction-only sequences (without quality scores), filtering differed. Method: immunoSEQ multiplex PCR; TCRdb's copy keeps in-frame clones and lacks some. That table furnishes V, J and clone size, whereas the DNA furnished D and trimming. Of over 2 million clones listed, about 95% were seen once; the top ten hold around 1.1%. Naive CD8 cells comprised CD45RO-negative, CCR7-positively selected cells, excluding terminally differentiated effector memory CD45RA+ cells. Sequencing was carried out using naive CD8+ T cells sorted from blood. The clonotype originates from a man in his late teens or twenties in good health.

This chain's CDR3 is CASPAPTAEETQYF. The CDR3 DNA reads as TGTGCCAGCCCGGCCCCAACGGCGGAAGAGACCCAGTACTTC. V gene TRBV6-1 combines with J gene TRBJ2-5; the D is unclear. Germline CDR1 and CDR2: MNHNS and SASEGT. The CDR3 covers 14 residues. The V end lost 8 bases, the J end lost 3 bases, and 16 bases lay between the germline ends.